The T cell receptor (beta chain) described here comes from a study of somatic mutations in cytotoxic T cells in rheumatoid arthritis. Using immunoSEQ multiplex PCR, the repertoire was profiled, and TCRdb retains in-frame clones only, with some absent. Of 15,000 to 20,000 clones listed, 75% to 90% are singletons. CDR1 and CDR2 (germline): SGHVS, FNYEAQ. The junction had 7 bases not matched to a gene; V was cut back by 1 base and J by 7 bases. The CDR3 has 17 residues. This receptor was taken from an adult with rheumatoid arthritis. Material for sequencing was CD8+ T cells sorted from blood. The V gene is TRBV7-6, the J gene TRBJ2-1; 13 bases line up with TRBD2. The CDR3 region has the DNA TGTGCCAGCAGCTTAGTACTAGCGGGAGGGCCGGGGAATGAGCAGTTCTTC. It specifies CASSLVLAGGPGNEQFF.